The 23 T cell receptor beta chains given below trace back to one sample, sequenced in a study of shared clonotypes between healthy human individuals. TCRdb's table, derived via immunoSEQ multiplex PCR, lists solely in-frame clones and lacks some. This sample has 200,000 to 250,000 clones, with 65% found just once. The sequenced material came from memory CD4+ T cells sorted from blood. Specified subset: CD45RA-negative fraction. The receptors derive from a man aged 25-45 years in good health.

V is TRBV25-1 and J is TRBJ2-2, with TRBD1 matching over 9 bases. The CDR3 loop spans 15 amino acids. V trimming: 7 bases; J trimming: 3 bases; junction bases outside the gene matches: 6. Germline V gives CDR1 MGHDK, CDR2 SYGVNS. In DNA, the CDR3 is TGTGCCAGCATACCGGGACAGGGATACACCGGGGAGCTGTTTTTT. It encodes CASIPGQGYTGELFF.

The chain has TRBV2 and TRBJ2-7; a weak D match, TRBD2 (6 bases). CDR1 and CDR2 from the germline V gene are SNHLY and FYNNEI. The ends were cut back, 8 bases at V and 5 bases at J, with 25 bases in the middle. CDR3 size: 16 residues. The CDR3 here is CASGRRVGGMKDEQYF. The CDR3 DNA sequence: TGTGCCAGCGGCCGGAGGGTCGGCGGGATGAAGGACGAGCAGTACTTC.

CDR3 coding DNA: TGTGCCAGCAGCTTAGTGCGGGGCGGGAAGGGTAATGAGCAGTTCTTC. It specifies CASSLVRGGKGNEQFF. The V gene is TRBV7-6, the J gene TRBJ2-1, with a weak D call TRBD2 (6 bases). Per germline, CDR1 SGHVS and CDR2 FNYEAQ. The CDR3 runs to 16 residues. V was pared by 1 base and J by 7 bases, with 17 bases between.

This clone was detected a few times. J is TRBJ2-1 and V is TRBV5-1, with 9 nucleotides matching TRBD2. Germline values: CDR1 SGHRS, CDR2 YFSETQ. The J segment lost 5 bases and the V segment lost 0 bases, leaving 6 bases of the junction unmatched. The CDR3 runs to 16 residues. CDR3 loop: CASSLGGTSSDNEQFF. DNA for the CDR3: TGCGCCAGCAGCTTGGGGGGGACTAGCTCAGACAATGAGCAGTTCTTC.

The rearrangement links TRBV6-5 to TRBJ2-3; 8 bases fit TRBD1. V lost 6 bases, J lost 5 bases, and 7 bases stayed unmatched. Germline V gene data show CDR1 as MNHEY and CDR2 as SVGAGI. The CDR3 covers 14 residues. The CDR3 reads CASREQGAKDTQYF. The CDR3 DNA reads TGTGCCAGCAGGGAGCAGGGGGCAAAAGATACGCAGTATTTT.

V is TRBV6-1 and J is TRBJ2-4; 8 bases align to TRBD1. The V and J ends lost 6 bases and 8 bases, in that order; junction bases with no gene match: 3. This CDR3 is 12 amino acids long. Germline CDR1 and CDR2: MNHNS and SASEGT. The CDR3 DNA reads as TGTGCCAGCAGCGGACAGGGATACATTCAGTACTTC. This translates into CASSGQGYIQYF.

The chain carries TRBV9 and TRBJ2-7; D possibly corresponds to TRBD2 (5 bases). The CDR3 runs to 15 residues. Germline V gene data show CDR1 as SGDLS and CDR2 as YYNGEE. Trimming pared 2 bases from V and 5 bases from J, leaving 17 bases between. CDR3 nucleotides: TGTGCCAGCAGCGTTAGGGCGATCGGGGTGGACGAGCAGTACTTC. Its protein product is CASSVRAIGVDEQYF.

V and J are TRBV28 and TRBJ2-3; D remains ambiguous. This CDR3 spans 11 amino acids. Trimming pared 2 bases from V and 8 bases from J, leaving 5 bases between. CDR1 is MDHEN and CDR2 is SYDVKM in the germline V gene. The CDR3 reads CASSLEVTQYF. In DNA form, the CDR3 reads TGTGCCAGCAGTTTAGAGGTTACGCAGTATTTT.

The chain links TRBV19 to TRBJ2-5; TRBD2 might be the D (6 bases). Trimming shortened V by 5 bases and J by 5 bases, and 9 bases separated the two germline ends. This CDR3 spans 12 amino acids. Germline V CDR1 and CDR2: LNHDA, SQIVND (reference sequence). Here the CDR3 DNA reads TGTGCCAGTAGTCAGAGCGGGGAGACCCAGTACTTC. This codes for CASSQSGETQYF.

This rearrangement joins TRBV21-1 to TRBJ2-7; the D call of TRBD1 is as the table states it, not checked on the DNA. TRBV21-1 is listed as a pseudogene. The CDR3 contains 15 residues. The CDR3 DNA reads TGTGCCAGCACCGATCCGGGACAGGGGGCGGACGAGCAGTACTTC. Its translation: CASTDPGQGADEQYF.

This clone appeared a few times. This chain uses TRBV25-1 with TRBJ2-7, with D perhaps matching TRBD2 (6 bases). The CDR3 totals 13 residues. Trimming shortened V by 4 bases and J by 3 bases, and 10 bases separated the two germline ends. CDR1 and CDR2 from the germline V gene are MGHDK and SYGVNS. CDR3 in amino acids: CASSGAGLYEQYF. CDR3 coding DNA: TGTGCCAGCAGTGGGGCGGGACTCTACGAGCAGTACTTC.

This clone was seen only a few times. V is TRBV11-2 and J is TRBJ1-2; perhaps TRBD1 as D (5 bases). The germline V and J ends were trimmed by 1 base and 4 bases, with 7 bases remaining between them. Per the germline V gene, CDR1 is SGHAT and CDR2 is FQNNGV. This CDR3 region has 13 residues. The CDR3 spells CASSLGQRYGYTF. The CDR3 DNA sequence: TGTGCCAGCAGCTTAGGACAGCGCTATGGCTACACCTTC.

The chain recombines TRBV5-1 with TRBJ2-2; 7 bases map to TRBD1. In germline, CDR1 is SGHRS, CDR2 YFSETQ. The V and J ends lost 4 bases and 2 bases, in that order; junction bases with no gene match: 11. This CDR3 spans 17 amino acids. This chain's CDR3 is CASSKRQGTLNTGELFF. DNA for the CDR3: TGCGCCAGCAGCAAAAGACAGGGAACCCTAAACACCGGGGAGCTGTTTTTT. Based on the CDR3 plus reference TRBV5-1 and TRBJ2-2, the full variable domain is KAGVTQTPRYLIKTRGQQVTLSCSPISGHRSVSWYQQTPGQGLQFLFEYFSETQRNKGNFPGRFSGRQFSNSRSEMNVSTLELGDSALYLCASSKRQGTLNTGELFFGEGSRLTVL.

The chain is built from TRBV7-2 and TRBJ2-1; D not certain. The CDR3 covers 13 residues. Germline assignment: CDR1 SGHTA and CDR2 FQGNSA. V was trimmed by 4 bases and J by 5 bases, leaving 9 bases between them. DNA of the CDR3: TGTGCCAGCAGCTCAAGACACAACAATGAGCAGTTCTTC. Translating gives CASSSRHNNEQFF. Filled out from reference TRBV7-2 and TRBJ2-1, the complete variable domain reads GAGVSQSPSNKVTEKGKDVELRCDPISGHTALYWYRQSLGQGLEFLIYFQGNSAPDKSGLPSDRFSAERTGGSVSTLTIQRTQQEDSAVYLCASSSRHNNEQFFGPGTRLTVL.

V gene TRBV28 combines with J gene TRBJ2-1; 8 bases fit TRBD2. Germline CDR1 MDHEN, CDR2 SYDVKM. The V and J ends lost 8 bases and 7 bases, in that order; junction bases with no gene match: 16. The CDR3 runs 16 residues. CDR3 nucleotide sequence: TGTGCCAGCCAAACCTCTTGGACTAGCCTTTTGAATGAGCAGTTCTTC. Amino acid sequence: CASQTSWTSLLNEQFF.

In regard to this clone: One end of the junction does not line up with germline, which may come from a read error. The chain combines TRBV28 with TRBJ2-7; D is possibly TRBD1 (6 bases). CDR3 size: 11 residues. CDR1 and CDR2 (germline): MDHEN, SYDVKM. CDR3 loop: CASSSNNRVDF. The CDR3 DNA reads TGTGCCAGCAGTTCGAATAACAGGGTTGACTTC.

With regard to this clone: A far larger clone is off by one base, so a read error is likely. This chain links TRBV6-6 with TRBJ2-3, with D perhaps matching TRBD1 (6 bases). The V gene lost 0 bases and the J gene lost 1 base, with 11 bases spanning the gap. The V gene's germline CDR1 is MNHNY and CDR2 SVGAGI (reference sequence). The CDR3 is made up of 16 amino acids. As DNA, the CDR3 is TGTGCCAGCAGTTACTCGAGGGACAAGGGCACAGATACGCAGTATTTT. Its protein is CASSYSRDKGTDTQYF.

The chain uses TRBV5-1 and TRBJ2-5; D not resolved. Germline-derived CDR1 and CDR2 are SGHRS and YFSETQ. This CDR3 is built from 14 residues. V lost 2 bases and J lost 3, with 11 bases in between. CDR3 loop: CASSFDGIEETQYF. CDR3 sequence (DNA): TGCGCCAGCAGCTTTGATGGGATTGAAGAGACCCAGTACTTC.

The V and J genes are TRBV10-3 and TRBJ1-4; 8 bases align to TRBD1. This CDR3 has 17 residues. The germline gives CDR1 ENHRY, CDR2 SYGVKD. The trim removed 4 bases at V and 1 base at J, leaving 8 bases unmatched. In DNA, the CDR3 is TGTGCCATCAGTGTTGGTGACAGGGGAATAACTAATGAAAAACTGTTTTTT. Amino acids: CAISVGDRGITNEKLFF.

Concerning this clone itself: Additional DNA sequences in this sample encode the identical CDR3. V is TRBV19 and J is TRBJ2-2, with unresolved D. V gave up 3 bases and J gave up 6 bases, with 2 bases separating them. Germline values: CDR1 LNHDA, CDR2 SQIVND (reference sequence). This CDR3 comprises 11 residues. DNA of the CDR3: TGTGCCAGTAGTATCGCCGGGGAGCTGTTTTTT. Amino acids: CASSIAGELFF.

This chain joins TRBV6-1 and TRBJ1-4, with a tentative D call TRBD1 (5 bases). V lost 7 bases and J lost 4, with 10 bases in between. This CDR3 has 13 amino acids. CDR1 is MNHNS and CDR2 is SASEGT in the germline V gene. The CDR3 region has the DNA TGTGCCAGCACGGGACTTCTTAATGAAAAACTGTTTTTT. It specifies CASTGLLNEKLFF.

This clone was detected only a few times. The chain is built from TRBV4-2 and TRBJ1-5; D not resolved. From germline, CDR1 is LGHNA and CDR2 YNFKEQ. V was pared by 1 base and J by 6 bases, with 10 bases between. CDR3 size: 14 residues. CDR3 protein: CASSQVTAGQPQHF. DNA for the CDR3: TGTGCCAGCAGCCAAGTCACGGCGGGTCAGCCCCAGCATTTT.

The gene calls are TRBV11-2 and TRBJ2-1; tentatively, D is TRBD2 (5 bases). CDR3 length: 13 residues. V was trimmed by 6 bases and J by 2 bases, leaving 8 bases between them. Germline values: CDR1 SGHAT, CDR2 FQNNGV. The CDR3 bases are TGTGCCAGCAGGAGCGGAACCTACAATGAGCAGTTCTTC. It translates to CASRSGTYNEQFF.